Presented here are 5 T cell receptor beta chains from one specimen sequenced in a study of T-cell reconstitution after alpha-beta-depleted transplantation in children. The TCRbeta library was prepared with unique molecular identifiers. TCRdb redid the calling of the PCR reads with MiXCR, one entry per CDR3 protein. The sample lists around 700,000 distinct CDR3 sequences; 13% were seen once. The material was PBMCs, obtained before TCRalphabeta/CD19-depleted stem cell transplant. These receptor sequences come from a girl aged 2-15 years with congenital amegakaryocytic thrombocytopenia, due to receive a stem cell transplant.

This clonotype has a handful of counts. The chain recombines TRBV19 with TRBJ2-7; 9 bases agree with TRBD1. V was clipped by 3 bases and J by 5 bases; unmatched bases: 5. Germline lookup yields CDR1 LNHDA and CDR2 SQIVND (reference sequence). CDR3 length: 14 residues. The CDR3 DNA sequence: TGTGCCAGTAGTATGGACAGGGGACGGGACGAGCAGTACTTC. Its translation: CASSMDRGRDEQYF.

This chain connects TRBV7-2 to TRBJ2-1; D is possibly TRBD2 (5 bases). Germline lookup yields CDR1 SGHTA and CDR2 FQGNSA. V lost 5 bases and J lost 10, with 12 bases in between. This CDR3 is built from 12 residues. The CDR3 spells CASSPGLEEQFF. CDR3 coding DNA: TGTGCCAGCAGCCCCGGACTGGAGGAGCAGTTCTTC.

The CDR3, as DNA: TGCAGTGCTAGAGGAATACATTTACCGGACTCGAACAATGAGCAGTTCTTC. Protein sequence: CSARGIHLPDSNNEQFF. This chain links TRBV20-1 with TRBJ2-1, with D tentatively TRBD2 (5 bases). The germline V gene has CDR1 DFQATT and CDR2 SNEGSKA (reference sequence). The CDR3 runs 17 residues. Trimming pared 1 base from V and 5 bases from J, leaving 21 bases between.

This clonotype was seen many times. This chain connects TRBV5-1 to TRBJ2-7, with D perhaps matching TRBD2 (5 bases). The CDR3 contains 17 residues. The V end was cut by 2 bases, the J end by 0 bases, with 18 bases between. CDR1 is SGHRS and CDR2 is YFSETQ in the germline V gene. The CDR3 protein is CASSLRDGRRSSYEQYF. The CDR3 DNA reads as TGCGCCAGCAGCTTACGGGATGGACGGAGGAGCTCCTACGAGCAGTACTTC.

This clonotype was counted ten times or more. CDR3 coding DNA: TGCAGTGCCAAAAGGGGGCGGTTACGCGTTAAAGAGACCCAGTACTTC. This translates into CSAKRGRLRVKETQYF. The chain couples TRBV20-1 to TRBJ2-5; 7 bases are a match to TRBD1. V lost 6 bases and J lost 3; bases outside the gene matches: 16. CDR1 DFQATT and CDR2 SNEGSKA come from the germline V gene (reference sequence). CDR3 length: 16 residues.